This paragraph covers one TCR beta chain sequence. This entry belongs to a study of sequential checkpoint blockade in melanoma. Study summary: DNA from 85 to 95 pretreatment tumor samples underwent TCRβ immunosequencing.

Between the trimmed V and J ends, which lost 6 bases and 1 base, there was a span of 9 bases. Germline lookup yields CDR1 MNHGY and CDR2 SAAAGT. The CDR3 loop spans 13 amino acids. Data came from immunoSEQ multiplex PCR; TCRdb stores just in-frame clones and leaves some out. The table includes about 18,000 clones, about 26% detected once. Treatment noted: randomized to nivolumab then ipilimumab (arm A) or the reverse (arm B). Source: tumor tissue (inferred from file names), taken from a patient given nivolumab and ipilimumab in sequence. This TCR came from a human donor with melanoma. The J gene is TRBJ1-2, the V gene TRBV6-8; D possibly corresponds to TRBD1 (5 bases). CDR3 loop: CASRIGVNYGYTF. In nucleotides, the CDR3 is TGTGCCAGCAGGATAGGGGTTAACTATGGCTACACCTTC.